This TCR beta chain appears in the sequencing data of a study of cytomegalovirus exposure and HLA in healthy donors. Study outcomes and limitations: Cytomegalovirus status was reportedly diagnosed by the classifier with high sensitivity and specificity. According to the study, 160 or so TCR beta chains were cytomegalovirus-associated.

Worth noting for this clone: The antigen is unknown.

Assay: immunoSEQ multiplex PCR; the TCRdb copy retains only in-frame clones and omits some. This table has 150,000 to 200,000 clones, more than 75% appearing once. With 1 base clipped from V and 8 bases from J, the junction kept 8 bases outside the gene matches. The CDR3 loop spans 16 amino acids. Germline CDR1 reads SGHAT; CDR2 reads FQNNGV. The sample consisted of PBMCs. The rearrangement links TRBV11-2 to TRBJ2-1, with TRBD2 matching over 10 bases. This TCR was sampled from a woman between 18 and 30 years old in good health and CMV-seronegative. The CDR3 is CASSLVSAGGPHEQFF. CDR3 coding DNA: TGTGCCAGCAGCTTAGTCTCAGCGGGAGGGCCCCATGAGCAGTTCTTC.